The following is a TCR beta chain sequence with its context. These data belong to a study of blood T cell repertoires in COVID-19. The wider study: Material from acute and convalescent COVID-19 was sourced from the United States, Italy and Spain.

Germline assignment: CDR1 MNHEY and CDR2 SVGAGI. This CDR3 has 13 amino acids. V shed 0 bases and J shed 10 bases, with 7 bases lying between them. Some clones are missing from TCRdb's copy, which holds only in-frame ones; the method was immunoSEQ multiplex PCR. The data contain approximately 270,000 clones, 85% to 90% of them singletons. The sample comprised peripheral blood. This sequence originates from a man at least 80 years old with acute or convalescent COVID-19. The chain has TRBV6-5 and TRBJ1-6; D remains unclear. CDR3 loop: CASSYSRESPLHF. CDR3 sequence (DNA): TGTGCCAGCAGTTACTCGAGGGAGTCACCCCTCCACTTT.